These T cell receptor beta chains were read from a single sample in a study of blood T cell repertoires in COVID-19. Assay used: immunoSEQ multiplex PCR; TCRdb lists only in-frame clones, some missing. The sample holds around 300,000 clones; 88% are singletons and the top ten take around 2%. The material sequenced was PBMCs or T cells enriched from blood (not recorded which). These TCRs come from a woman aged 55 to 70 in a cohort exposed to, infected with or recovered from COVID-19 (not recorded which). Each CDR3 is given with its conserved first and last residue. A D gene is named only where the DNA matches it firmly. A clone size is listed for some rows: how often the clone was seen (once, few, many), or a class if it is expanded.

>NA|TRBV28|TRBJ2-7|NA
TGTGCCGCCAGGCGGGGCGGCCCCTACGAGCAGTACTTC
CAARRGGPYEQYF
>NA|TRBV7-7|TRBJ2-1|TRBD2
TGTGCTAGCAGCTTAGGTAGCGGGAGTCCGAATGAGCAGTTCTTC
CASSLGSGSPNEQFF
>NA|TRBV10-3|TRBJ1-1|NA
TGTGCCATCAGTGAGGACAGGATCACTGAAGCTTTCTTT
CAISEDRITEAFF
>NA|TRBV27|TRBJ2-7|NA
TGTGCCAGCAGTTTGGGGGCCCCGGGGAAGCCCTCCTACGAGCAGTACTTC
CASSLGAPGKPSYEQYF
>NA|TRBV15|TRBJ1-6|TRBD1
TGTGCCACCAGCAGAGCCAGGGGGCGAGGGTTTAATTCACCCCTCCACTTT
CATSRARGRGFNSPLHF
>NA|TRBV3-1/TRBV3-2|TRBJ2-3|NA
TGTGCCAGCAGCCAAGGGAGGGATACGCAGTATTTT
CASSQGRDTQYF
>once|TRBV6-5|TRBJ2-3|NA
TGTGCCAGCAGCGCGGGATATGTTGGCACAGATACGCAGTATTTT
CASSAGYVGTDTQYF
>few|TRBV7-3|TRBJ2-7|NA
TGTGCCAGCAGCTTAGCGGCAGGGCTCGAGCAGTACTTC
CASSLAAGLEQYF
>NA|TRBV7-2|TRBJ2-1|NA
TGTGCCAGCAGCCCGTCACTAGTCTACAATGAGCAGTTCTTC
CASSPSLVYNEQFF
>NA|TRBV18|TRBJ1-4|TRBD1
TGTGCCAGCTCACCAGGAGACAGGGCCCTCGGAGAAAAACTGTTTTTT
CASSPGDRALGEKLFF
>NA|TRBV6-5|TRBJ2-7|NA
TGTGCCAGCAGTCAACCAGGAACCTACGAGCAGTACTTC
CASSQPGTYEQYF
>NA|TRBV7-9|TRBJ1-2|NA
TGTGCCAGCAGCGTTACAGGGAACTATGGCTACACCTTC
CASSVTGNYGYTF
>NA|TRBV27|TRBJ1-1|TRBD1
TGTGCCTCGTACCCCGGGACAGCGAACACTGAAGCTTTCTTT
CASYPGTANTEAFF
>once|TRBV27|TRBJ1-2|NA
TGTGCCAGCAGTTTAGCAGGGAGGAATGCTAACTATGGCTACACCTTC
CASSLAGRNANYGYTF
>once|TRBV6-5|TRBJ2-7|NA
TGTGCCAGCAGTTCACCGGGGGTTAGCTCCTACGAGCAGTACTTC
CASSSPGVSSYEQYF
>NA|TRBV19|TRBJ1-3|NA
TGTGCCAGTAGTAGGCGACAGAATATTCCTGGTAACACCATATATTTT
CASSRRQNIPGNTIYF
>NA|TRBV18|TRBJ1-2|TRBD1
TGTGCCAGCTCACCAGGACAGGACTATGGCTACACCTTC
CASSPGQDYGYTF
>NA|TRBV6-5|TRBJ2-3|NA
TGTGCCAGCAGATCCCCTAGCACAGATACGCAGTATTTT
CASRSPSTDTQYF
>once|TRBV10-2|TRBJ1-5|TRBD1
TGCGCCAGCCGCGGCCAGGGGGTAGGTCAGCCCCAGCATTTT
CASRGQGVGQPQHF
>NA|TRBV5-4|TRBJ1-4|NA
TGTGCCAGCAGCTTGGCCTTTCGGGATGAAAAACTGTTTTTT
CASSLAFRDEKLFF
>once|TRBV2|TRBJ2-1|TRBD2
TGTGCCAGCAGTGTAGTGGGACTAGCGGGCAATGAGCAGTTCTTC
CASSVVGLAGNEQFF
>NA|TRBV30|TRBJ1-2|TRBD1
TGTGCCTGGAGCCCTGGACAGGGGAGGTATGGCTACACCTTC
CAWSPGQGRYGYTF
>NA|TRBV7-2|TRBJ1-4|NA
TGTGCCAGCAGCCTGGGCCCCTCGGGGGAAAAACTGTTTTTT
CASSLGPSGEKLFF
>NA|TRBV5-1|TRBJ2-5|NA
TGCGCCAGCAGCTTGGGGGTCCGGACTACAGCCCAAGAGACCCAGTACTTC
CASSLGVRTTAQETQYF
>NA|TRBV24-1|TRBJ2-2|NA
TGTGCCACCAGCGTCGGACTGAAATTGAACACCGGGGAGCTGTTTTTT
CATSVGLKLNTGELFF
>NA|TRBV19|TRBJ2-6|NA
TGTGCCAGTAGTATTATGCCCGGGAGAGGGGCCAACGTCCTGACTTTC
CASSIMPGRGANVLTF
>NA|TRBV12-3/TRBV12-4|TRBJ2-5|TRBD2
TGTGCCAGCAGTTTACTAGCGGAAGAGACCCAGTACTTC
CASSLLAEETQYF
>NA|TRBV6-1|TRBJ2-7|TRBD2
TGTGCCAGCAGTGATCAAGCGGGGATCTACGAGCAGTACTTC
CASSDQAGIYEQYF
>NA|TRBV11-2|TRBJ1-1|TRBD1
TGTGCCAGCAGCTCCCGACAGGGGGGCACTGAAGCTTTCTTT
CASSSRQGGTEAFF
>once|TRBV11-1|TRBJ2-7|NA
TGTGCCAGCAGCTTACACGCTACGGAGCAGTACTTC
CASSLHATEQYF
>NA|TRBV21-1|TRBJ2-1|NA
TGTGCCAGCAGCATGCGGACAGGTGAGCAGTTCTTC
CASSMRTGEQFF
>NA|TRBV5-1|TRBJ2-1|TRBD2
TGCGCCAGCAGCTTGGCATCTAGCGGATACAATGAGCAGTTCTTC
CASSLASSGYNEQFF